This T cell receptor (beta chain) was observed in a study of blood T cell repertoires in COVID-19 (dated by TCRdb to between 2020 and 2021). As for the study more broadly: Samples from collaborators originated in the United States, Italy and Spain and spanned both the acute and convalescent phases of COVID-19. The prospective study material was composed of cDNA or gDNA derived from T cells, B-cell-depleted T cells, or PBMCs. Samples came from the ongoing ImmuneRACE study (first 160 participants) plus 1,254 subjects from 6 global collaborators. Where HLA class I and class II types were available, the types were taken from metadata supplied by the sample provider, not from assay-based typing. Deeply sampled blood TCRbeta repertoires from subjects exposed to, actively infected with, or recovered from COVID-19 were included in the dataset. The repertoires were released in a freely available public database meant as a resource for research on the immune response to SARS-CoV-2. The sample metadata nearly always contained a de-identified subject ID, COVID-19 status, age in years and sex.

Each collaborating institution followed its own protocols to collect whole blood in K2EDTA tubes. Collaborator samples were shipped for TCRbeta analysis as frozen whole blood, isolated PBMCs, or DNA extracted from either sample type. The immunoSEQ Assay, a bias-controlled multiplex PCR, was used to amplify TCRbeta CDR3 regions from genomic DNA. From the authors' description of their analysis: The number of nucleated cells in each sample was estimated by amplification of reference gene primers within the assay. Sequence reads were collapsed and filtered to measure the absolute abundance of every unique TCRbeta CDR3 rearrangement. For each sample, productive Simpson clonality was calculated as the square root of Simpson's diversity index across productive rearrangements. TCRdb holds this immuneACCESS table with in-frame rearrangements only. Some clones are missing; in checked studies, unresolved V genes explain under half, and the rest has no known cause. D and trimming were read from the DNA, whereas the V and J calls and clone size are those reported in that table. Present in this sample are around 100,000 clones, more than 75% of which were seen just once. Of the sample, around 13% is held by the ten largest clones.

Comment on this clone: The antigen it binds to is not known. Per-nucleotide qualities are absent, and no much larger clonotype sits a single base away.

What the authors observed across the whole study: The amount of clinical and demographic metadata varied by source and participant and was provided uncurated.

The clonotype was recovered from a human donor in a cohort sampled during active COVID-19. Sequenced input: peripheral blood.

The sequenced DNA is TGTGCCATCAGGACCGGGACAGAGAACTATGGCTACACCTTC. Translated, it gives CAIRTGTENYGYTF. The rearranged chain carries TRBV10-3 and TRBJ1-2; TRBD1 fits 7 bases in the junction. Taken from cysteine to phenylalanine, the CDR3 has 14 residues. The kept DNA is CDR3 alone, 42 bases in frame from the first base. V lost 6 bases and J lost 2 bases, and the count of bases not matched to a germline gene is 6. CDR1 and CDR2 are drawn from the germline V gene: ENHRY, SYGVKD.